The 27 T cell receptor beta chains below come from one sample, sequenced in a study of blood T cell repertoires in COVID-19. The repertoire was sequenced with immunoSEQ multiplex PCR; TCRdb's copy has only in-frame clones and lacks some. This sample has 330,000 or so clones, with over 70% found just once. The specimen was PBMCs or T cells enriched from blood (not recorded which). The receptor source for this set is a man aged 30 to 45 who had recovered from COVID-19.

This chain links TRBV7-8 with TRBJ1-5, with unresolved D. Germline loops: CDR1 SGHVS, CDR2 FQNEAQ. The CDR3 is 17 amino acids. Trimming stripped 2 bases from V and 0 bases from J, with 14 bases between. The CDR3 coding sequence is TGTGCCAGCAGCTTAATTTGGTCGGAGCTTAGCAATCAGCCCCAGCATTTT. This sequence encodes CASSLIWSELSNQPQHF.

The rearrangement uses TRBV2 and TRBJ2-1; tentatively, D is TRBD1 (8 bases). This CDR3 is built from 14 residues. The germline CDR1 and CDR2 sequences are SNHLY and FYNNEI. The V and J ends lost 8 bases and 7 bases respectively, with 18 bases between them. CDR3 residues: CASLRGGDRNEQFF. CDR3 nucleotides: TGTGCCAGCCTGAGGGGGGGGGACAGGAATGAGCAGTTCTTC.

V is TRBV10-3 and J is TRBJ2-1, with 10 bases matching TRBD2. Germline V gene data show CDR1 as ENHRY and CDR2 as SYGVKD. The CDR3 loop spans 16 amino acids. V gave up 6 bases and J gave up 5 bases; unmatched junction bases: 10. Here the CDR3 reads CAISHSGGTSNNEQFF. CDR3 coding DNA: TGTGCCATCAGCCATAGCGGGGGGACCTCTAACAATGAGCAGTTCTTC.

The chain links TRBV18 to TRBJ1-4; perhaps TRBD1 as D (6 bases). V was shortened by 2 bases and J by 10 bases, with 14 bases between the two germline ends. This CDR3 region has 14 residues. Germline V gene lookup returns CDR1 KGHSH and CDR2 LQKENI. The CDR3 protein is CASSPGGQTVKLFF. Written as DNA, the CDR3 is TGTGCCAGCTCACCAGGCGGACAGACCGTAAAACTGTTTTTT.

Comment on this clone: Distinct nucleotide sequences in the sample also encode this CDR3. The CDR3 sequence is CASSLTGDQPQHF. CDR3 bases: TGTGCCAGCAGCTTAACAGGAGACCAGCCCCAGCATTTT. The chain couples TRBV7-9 to TRBJ1-5, with D maybe TRBD1 (5 bases). Trimming removed 2 bases at V and 7 bases at J, with 9 bases between. The CDR3 has 13 amino acids. Per germline, CDR1 SEHNR and CDR2 FQNEAQ (reference sequence).

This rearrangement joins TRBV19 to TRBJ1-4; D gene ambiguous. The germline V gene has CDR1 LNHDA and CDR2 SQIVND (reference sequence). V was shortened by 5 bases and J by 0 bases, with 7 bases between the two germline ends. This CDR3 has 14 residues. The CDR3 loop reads CASSERSTNEKLFF. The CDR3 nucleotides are TGTGCCAGTAGTGAACGGTCAACTAATGAAAAACTGTTTTTT.

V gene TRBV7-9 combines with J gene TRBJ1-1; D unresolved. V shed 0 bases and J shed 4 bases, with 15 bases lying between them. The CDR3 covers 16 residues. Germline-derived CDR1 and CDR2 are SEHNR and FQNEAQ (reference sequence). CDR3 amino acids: CASSLAREVYGTEAFF. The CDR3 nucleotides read TGTGCCAGCAGCTTAGCGCGGGAGGTCTACGGCACTGAAGCTTTCTTT. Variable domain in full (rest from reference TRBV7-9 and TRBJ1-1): DTGVSQNPRHKITKRGQNVTFRCDPISEHNRLYWYRQTLGQGPEFLTYFQNEAQLEKSRLLSDRFSAERPKGSFSTLEIQRTEQGDSAMYLCASSLAREVYGTEAFFGQGTRLTVV.

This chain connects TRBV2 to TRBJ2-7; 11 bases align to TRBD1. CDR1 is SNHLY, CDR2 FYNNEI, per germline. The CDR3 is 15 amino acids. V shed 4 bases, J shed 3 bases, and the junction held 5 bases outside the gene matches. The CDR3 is CASSVGTGGFYEQYF. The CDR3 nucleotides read TGTGCCAGCAGTGTGGGGACAGGGGGATTCTACGAGCAGTACTTC.

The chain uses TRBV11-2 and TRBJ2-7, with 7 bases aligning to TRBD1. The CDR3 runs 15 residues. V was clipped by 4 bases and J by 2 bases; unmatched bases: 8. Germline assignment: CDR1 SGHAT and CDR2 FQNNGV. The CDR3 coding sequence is TGTGCCAGCAGCTCCATAAGACAGGGACCCTACGAGCAGTACTTC. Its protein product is CASSSIRQGPYEQYF.

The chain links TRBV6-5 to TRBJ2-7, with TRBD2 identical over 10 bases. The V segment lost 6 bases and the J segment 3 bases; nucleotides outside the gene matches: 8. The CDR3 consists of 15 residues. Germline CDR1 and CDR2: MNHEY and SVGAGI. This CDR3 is CASSASGGVDYEQYF. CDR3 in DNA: TGTGCCAGCAGCGCTAGCGGGGGAGTGGACTACGAGCAGTACTTC.

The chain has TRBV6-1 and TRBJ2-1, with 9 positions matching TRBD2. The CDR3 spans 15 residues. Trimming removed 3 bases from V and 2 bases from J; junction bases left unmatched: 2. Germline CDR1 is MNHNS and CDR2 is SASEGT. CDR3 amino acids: CASSELAGAYNEQFF. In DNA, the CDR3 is TGTGCCAGCAGTGAGTTAGCGGGGGCCTACAATGAGCAGTTCTTC.

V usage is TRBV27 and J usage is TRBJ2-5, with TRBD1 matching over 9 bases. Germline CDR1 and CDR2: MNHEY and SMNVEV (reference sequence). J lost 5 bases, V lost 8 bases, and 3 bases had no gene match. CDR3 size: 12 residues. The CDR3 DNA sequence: TGTGCCAGCGGGACAGGGTTGGAGACCCAGTACTTC. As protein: CASGTGLETQYF.

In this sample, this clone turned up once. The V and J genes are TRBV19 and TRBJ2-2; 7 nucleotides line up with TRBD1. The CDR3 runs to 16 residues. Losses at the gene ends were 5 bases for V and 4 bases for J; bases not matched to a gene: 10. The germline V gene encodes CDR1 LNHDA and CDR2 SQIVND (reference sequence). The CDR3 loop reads CASSPRTGRGTGELFF. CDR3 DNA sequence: TGTGCCAGTAGTCCCCGGACAGGTCGTGGCACCGGGGAGCTGTTTTTT. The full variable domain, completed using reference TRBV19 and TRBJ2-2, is DGGITQSPKYLFRKEGQNVTLSCEQNLNHDAMYWYRQDPGQGLRLIYYSQIVNDFQKGDIAEGYSVSREKKESFPLTVTSAQKNPTAFYLCASSPRTGRGTGELFFGEGSRLTVL.

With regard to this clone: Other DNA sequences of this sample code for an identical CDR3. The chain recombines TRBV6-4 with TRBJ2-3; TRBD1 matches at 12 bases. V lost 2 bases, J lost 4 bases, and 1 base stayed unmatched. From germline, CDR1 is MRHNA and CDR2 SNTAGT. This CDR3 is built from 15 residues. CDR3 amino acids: CASSDGTGGADTQYF. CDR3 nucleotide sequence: TGTGCCAGCAGTGACGGGACAGGGGGCGCAGATACGCAGTATTTT.

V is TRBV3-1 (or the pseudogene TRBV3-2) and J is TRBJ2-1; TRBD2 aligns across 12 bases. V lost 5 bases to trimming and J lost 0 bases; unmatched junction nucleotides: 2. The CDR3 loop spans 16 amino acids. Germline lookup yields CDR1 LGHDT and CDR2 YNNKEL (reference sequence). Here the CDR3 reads CASSGLAGFSYNEQFF. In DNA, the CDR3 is TGTGCCAGCAGCGGACTAGCGGGGTTCTCCTACAATGAGCAGTTCTTC.

CDR3 sequence: CASSRDMLAYEQYF. In DNA, the CDR3 is TGTGCCAGCTCACGGGACATGCTCGCGTACGAGCAGTACTTC. The chain couples TRBV18 to TRBJ2-7, with D maybe TRBD1 (6 bases). This CDR3 region has 14 residues. V lost 4 bases and J 4 bases, leaving 14 bases between the germline ends. Germline V lookup: CDR1 KGHSH, CDR2 LQKENI.

DNA for the CDR3: TGTGCAAGTCGCTTCCCAAGCGGGGACAGGGGGCGAATGAACACCGGGGAGCTGTTTTTT. It codes for CASRFPSGDRGRMNTGELFF. The genes are TRBV12-2 and TRBJ2-2; TRBD1 reflects the table's D call only, with no check against the DNA. TRBV12-2 is labeled a pseudogene. The CDR3 contains 20 residues.

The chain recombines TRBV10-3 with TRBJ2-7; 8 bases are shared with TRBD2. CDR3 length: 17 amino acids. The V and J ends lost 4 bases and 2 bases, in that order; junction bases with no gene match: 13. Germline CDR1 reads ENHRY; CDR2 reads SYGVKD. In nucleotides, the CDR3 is TGTGCCATCAGTGTACCCCCGGCGGGGGGCAACCCCTACGAGCAGTACTTC. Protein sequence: CAISVPPAGGNPYEQYF.

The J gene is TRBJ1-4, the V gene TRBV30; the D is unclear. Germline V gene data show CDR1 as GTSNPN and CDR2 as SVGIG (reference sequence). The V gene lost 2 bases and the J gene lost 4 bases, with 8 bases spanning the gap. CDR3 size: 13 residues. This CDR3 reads CAWSLEDNEKLFF. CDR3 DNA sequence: TGTGCCTGGAGTCTCGAGGATAATGAAAAACTGTTTTTT.

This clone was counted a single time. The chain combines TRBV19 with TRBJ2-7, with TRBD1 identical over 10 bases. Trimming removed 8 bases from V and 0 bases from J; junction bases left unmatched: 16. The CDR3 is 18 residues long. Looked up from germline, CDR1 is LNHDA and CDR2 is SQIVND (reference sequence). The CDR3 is CASGPLGQGLSSSYEQYF. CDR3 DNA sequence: TGTGCCAGTGGCCCCTTGGGACAGGGGCTATCCAGCTCCTACGAGCAGTACTTC.

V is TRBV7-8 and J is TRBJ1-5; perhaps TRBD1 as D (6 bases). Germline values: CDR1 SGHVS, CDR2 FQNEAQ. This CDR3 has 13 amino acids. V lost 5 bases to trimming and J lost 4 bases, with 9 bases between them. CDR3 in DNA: TGTGCCAGCAGCCAACAGGGAAATCAGCCCCAGCATTTT. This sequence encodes CASSQQGNQPQHF.

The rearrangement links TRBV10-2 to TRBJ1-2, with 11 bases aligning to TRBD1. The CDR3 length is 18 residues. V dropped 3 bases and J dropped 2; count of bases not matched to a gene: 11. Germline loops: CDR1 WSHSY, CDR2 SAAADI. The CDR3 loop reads CASSDLDRGRNPNYGYTF. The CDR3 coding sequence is TGCGCCAGCAGTGATCTGGACAGGGGGCGGAATCCGAACTATGGCTACACCTTC.

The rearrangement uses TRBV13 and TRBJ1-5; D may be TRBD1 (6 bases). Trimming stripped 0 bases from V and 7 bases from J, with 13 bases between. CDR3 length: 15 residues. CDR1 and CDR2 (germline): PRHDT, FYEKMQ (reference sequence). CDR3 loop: CASSLGQGMGQPQHF. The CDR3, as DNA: TGTGCCAGCAGCTTAGGGCAGGGGATGGGACAGCCCCAGCATTTT.

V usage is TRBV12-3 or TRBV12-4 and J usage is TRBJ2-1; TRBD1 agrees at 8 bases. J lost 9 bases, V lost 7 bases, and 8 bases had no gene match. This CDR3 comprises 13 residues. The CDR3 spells CASTVDRGREQFF. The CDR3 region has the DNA TGTGCCAGCACCGTAGACAGGGGTCGTGAGCAGTTCTTC.

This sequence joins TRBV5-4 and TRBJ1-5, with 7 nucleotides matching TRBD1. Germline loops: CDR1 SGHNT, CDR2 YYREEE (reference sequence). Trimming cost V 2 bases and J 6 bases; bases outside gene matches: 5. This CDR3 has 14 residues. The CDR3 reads CASSFTGVGQPQHF. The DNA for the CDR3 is TGTGCCAGCAGCTTTACAGGGGTAGGTCAGCCCCAGCATTTT.

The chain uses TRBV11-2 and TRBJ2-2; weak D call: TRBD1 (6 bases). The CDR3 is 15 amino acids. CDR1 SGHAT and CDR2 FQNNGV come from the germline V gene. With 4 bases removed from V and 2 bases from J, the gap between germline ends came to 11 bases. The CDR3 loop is CASSWTASNTGELFF. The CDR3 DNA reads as TGTGCCAGCAGCTGGACAGCCTCCAACACCGGGGAGCTGTTTTTT.

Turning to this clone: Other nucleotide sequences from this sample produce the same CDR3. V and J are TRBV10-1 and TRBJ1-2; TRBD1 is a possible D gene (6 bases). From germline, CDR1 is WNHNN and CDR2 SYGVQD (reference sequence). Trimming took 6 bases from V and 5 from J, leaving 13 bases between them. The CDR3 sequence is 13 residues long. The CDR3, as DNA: TGCGCCAGCAGCGAGGGGGGGACGTATGGCTACACCTTC. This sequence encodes CASSEGGTYGYTF.